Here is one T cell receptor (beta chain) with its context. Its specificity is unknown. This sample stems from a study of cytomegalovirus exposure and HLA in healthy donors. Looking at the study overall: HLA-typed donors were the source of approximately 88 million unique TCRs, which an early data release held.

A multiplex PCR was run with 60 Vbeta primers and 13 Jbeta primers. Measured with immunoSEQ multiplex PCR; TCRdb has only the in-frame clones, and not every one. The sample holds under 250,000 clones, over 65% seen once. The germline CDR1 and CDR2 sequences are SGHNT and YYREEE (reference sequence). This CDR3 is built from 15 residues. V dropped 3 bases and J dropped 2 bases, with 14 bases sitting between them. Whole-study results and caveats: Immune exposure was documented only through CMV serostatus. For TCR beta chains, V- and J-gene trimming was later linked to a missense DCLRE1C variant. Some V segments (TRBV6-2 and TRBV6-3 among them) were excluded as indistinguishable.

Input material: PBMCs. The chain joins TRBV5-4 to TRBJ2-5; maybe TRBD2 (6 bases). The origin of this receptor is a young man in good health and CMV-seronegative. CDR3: CASSSSSERQETQYF. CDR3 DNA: TGTGCCAGCAGCTCCTCTAGCGAAAGACAAGAGACCCAGTACTTC.